The present TCR beta chain was sequenced within a study of PD-1 blockade in classical Hodgkin lymphoma. Produced via immunoSEQ multiplex PCR; TCRdb's table is partial and in-frame only. Here the sample spans roughly 100,000 clones, over 85% being singletons. Trimming shortened V by 1 base and J by 7 bases, and 14 bases separated the two germline ends. In germline, CDR1 is SEHNR, CDR2 FQNEAQ (reference sequence). The CDR3 extends over 14 amino acids. As for time point: cycle 4 day 1 (C4D1), after 5 to 7 weeks of nivolumab. In every patient, relapse followed autologous stem cell transplantation, while exposure to brentuximab vedotin differed.

The chain combines TRBV7-9 with TRBJ2-7; TRBD1 or TRBD2 may be the D gene (6 bases each). The sequences come from peripheral blood mononuclear cells (PBMCs), collected before the fourth cycle of nivolumab. The sequence was obtained from a human donor with classical Hodgkin lymphoma. Written as DNA, the CDR3 is TGTGCCAGCAGCTTAGTTTGGGGGGCCGGGGAGCAGTACTTC. Residues: CASSLVWGAGEQYF.